These 17 T cell receptor beta chains were sequenced from one sample in a study of CD8+CD57+ T cells in acquired aplastic anemia. Before being chosen for sequencing, patients had shown CD8+CD57+ cell expansion by flow cytometry. Investigators profiled TCR beta VDJ and CDR3 from genomic DNA template. MiXCR, run by TCRdb on the reads, gives a single entry per CDR3 protein. Seen here are approximately 220,000 distinct CDR3 sequences, more than 45% observed once, and the top ten hold under 9%. Sequences were obtained from sorted CD4+, CD8+, or CD8+CD57+ T cells (not recorded which) from PBMCs. These receptors were collected from a human donor with aplastic anemia.

At least ten counts were recorded for this clonotype. The rearrangement joins TRBV7-9 to TRBJ1-4; D call uncertain. V shed 3 bases and J shed 5 bases, with 4 bases lying between them. This CDR3 has 12 residues. The germline V gene encodes CDR1 SEHNR and CDR2 FQNEAQ (reference sequence). CDR3 loop: CASSFPNEKLFF. The CDR3 DNA reads as TGTGCCAGCAGCTTCCCCAATGAAAAACTGTTTTTT.

In its sample, this clonotype was seen many times. The V and J genes are TRBV24-1 and TRBJ2-2, with D maybe TRBD2 (5 bases). Germline V gives CDR1 KGHDR, CDR2 SFDVKD. The CDR3 loop spans 14 amino acids. Between the trimmed V and J ends, which lost 5 bases and 1 base, there was a span of 7 bases. DNA of the CDR3: TGTGCCACCAGTGTGGCGGGGAACACCGGGGAGCTGTTTTTT. It codes for CATSVAGNTGELFF.

For this clonotype: A much larger clone differs by one base, so this may be a read error. V usage is TRBV7-9 and J usage is TRBJ1-2; TRBD1 might be the D (5 bases). CDR3 length: 17 residues. V was trimmed by 3 bases and J by 3 bases, leaving 20 bases between them. Germline V CDR1 and CDR2: SEHNR, FQNEAQ (reference sequence). CDR3 amino acids: CASSFHGASLRDYGYTF. DNA of the CDR3: TGTGCCAGCAGCTTTCATGGGGCGTCCCTACGGGACTATGGCTACACCTTC.

This clonotype was found many times. V and J are TRBV7-9 and TRBJ1-2, with D unresolved. CDR1 SEHNR and CDR2 FQNEAQ come from the germline V gene (reference sequence). V lost 4 bases and J 5 bases, leaving 11 bases between the germline ends. This CDR3 is built from 13 residues. The CDR3 loop is CASSYQSWYGYTF. CDR3 sequence (DNA): TGTGCCAGCAGCTACCAATCCTGGTATGGCTACACCTTC.

This clonotype came up a few times. The genes are TRBV30 and TRBJ1-1, with 8 nucleotides matching TRBD1. Germline V gene sequence: CDR1 GTSNPN, CDR2 SVGIG (reference sequence). The CDR3 runs 14 residues. The trim removed 5 bases at V and 4 bases at J, leaving 9 bases unmatched. Here the CDR3 DNA reads TGTGCCTGGCAGACCGGGACAGGCGGCACTGAAGCTTTCTTT. Translation: CAWQTGTGGTEAFF.

The genes are TRBV5-1 and TRBJ1-2; no firm D call. Trimming left V 7 bases short and J 4 bases short, with 8 bases between. CDR1 is SGHRS, CDR2 YFSETQ, per germline. CDR3 length: 11 amino acids. The CDR3 reads CASGQLYGYTF. The CDR3 DNA reads TGCGCCAGCGGGCAGCTCTATGGCTACACCTTC.

This clonotype was seen ten or more times. V gene TRBV29-1 combines with J gene TRBJ2-3; D gene unclear. This CDR3 spans 14 amino acids. Germline V gene sequence: CDR1 SQVTM, CDR2 ANQGSEA. Trimming stripped 4 bases from V and 4 bases from J, with 15 bases between. The CDR3 sequence is CSVVAGTLSDTQYF. The CDR3, as DNA: TGCAGCGTTGTGGCAGGAACTTTGTCAGATACGCAGTATTTT.

This clonotype has at least ten counts. This chain uses TRBV7-8 with TRBJ2-7; D remains ambiguous. The germline V gene encodes CDR1 SGHVS and CDR2 FQNEAQ. With 1 base removed from V and 2 bases from J, the gap between germline ends came to 12 bases. This CDR3 is 15 amino acids long. CDR3 amino acids: CASSLEFIGTYEQYF. The CDR3 DNA reads TGTGCCAGCAGCTTAGAGTTTATAGGGACCTACGAGCAGTACTTC.

The rearrangement uses TRBV6-1 and TRBJ1-5, with D possibly matching TRBD1 (5 bases). The V and J ends lost 4 bases and 0 bases respectively, with 10 bases between them. Per germline, CDR1 MNHNS and CDR2 SASEGT. This CDR3 has 15 residues. The CDR3 DNA reads as TGTGCCAGCAGTGTTCTAGGGGTTAGCAATCAGCCCCAGCATTTT. Its protein is CASSVLGVSNQPQHF.

V is TRBV15 and J is TRBJ1-5; D unresolved. The CDR3 runs to 16 residues. Germline V gene lookup returns CDR1 LNHNV and CDR2 YYDKDF (reference sequence). V lost 2 bases and J 2 bases, leaving 13 bases between the germline ends. CDR3 sequence (DNA): TGTGCCACCAGCAGATTAGCGGGCGCTGGCAATCAGCCCCAGCATTTT. This codes for CATSRLAGAGNQPQHF. Based on the CDR3 plus reference TRBV15 and TRBJ1-5, the full variable domain is DAMVIQNPRYQVTQFGKPVTLSCSQTLNHNVMYWYQQKSSQAPKLLFHYYDKDFNNEADTPDNFQSRRPNTSFCFLDIRSPGLGDTAMYLCATSRLAGAGNQPQHFGDGTRLSIL.

This chain joins TRBV29-1 and TRBJ1-1, with TRBD1 matching 7 bases. This CDR3 spans 13 amino acids. J was trimmed by 4 bases and V by 2 bases; bases with no gene match: 4. CDR1 is SQVTM and CDR2 is ANQGSEA in the germline V gene. CDR3 nucleotide sequence: TGCAGCGTTGAAACAGGGGCCGGCACTGAAGCTTTCTTT. This encodes CSVETGAGTEAFF.

This clonotype was recorded many times. The rearrangement links TRBV25-1 to TRBJ1-5, with 8 bases that match TRBD1. V shed 6 bases and J 7 bases; nucleotides not matched to a gene: 8. The CDR3 totals 14 residues. Germline values: CDR1 MGHDK, CDR2 SYGVNS. CDR3 residues: CASRETGVGQPQHF. CDR3 coding DNA: TGTGCCAGCAGGGAGACAGGGGTCGGCCAGCCCCAGCATTTT.

This clonotype was seen repeatedly, ten times or more. The J gene is TRBJ2-7, the V gene TRBV9, with a tentative D call TRBD1 (5 bases). The CDR3 is 13 residues long. Per germline, CDR1 SGDLS and CDR2 YYNGEE. The V end was cut by 0 bases, the J end by 6 bases, with 10 bases between. The DNA for the CDR3 is TGTGCCAGCAGCGTAGTTTCAGGGTCCGAGCAGTACTTC. Protein product: CASSVVSGSEQYF.

This clonotype was seen ten or more times. The genes are TRBV4-3 and TRBJ2-5; either TRBD1 or TRBD2 may supply D (5 bases each). CDR1 and CDR2 (germline): LGHNA, YSLEER. V lost 2 bases and J 1 base, leaving 8 bases between the germline ends. The CDR3 covers 14 residues. Here the CDR3 DNA reads TGCGCCAGCAGCCAACACGGGACCCAAGAGACCCAGTACTTC. Translated, it gives CASSQHGTQETQYF.

The chain combines TRBV9 with TRBJ2-7; TRBD2 might be the D (5 bases). The CDR3 extends over 14 amino acids. From germline, CDR1 is SGDLS and CDR2 YYNGEE. Trimming pared 0 bases from V and 3 bases from J, leaving 10 bases between. CDR3 amino acids: CASSVASSSYEQYF. CDR3 nucleotide sequence: TGTGCCAGCAGCGTAGCGTCTAGCAGCTACGAGCAGTACTTC.

This clonotype occurred many times. V gene TRBV13 combines with J gene TRBJ2-2; 7 nucleotides agree with TRBD1. The CDR3 runs to 15 residues. Germline V gene sequence: CDR1 PRHDT, CDR2 FYEKMQ (reference sequence). The ends lost 5 bases at V and 2 bases at J; junction bases unmatched: 5. This CDR3 is CASSGRQGNTGELFF. Here the CDR3 DNA reads TGTGCCAGCAGCGGGAGACAGGGAAACACCGGGGAGCTGTTTTTT.

The V and J genes are TRBV30 and TRBJ2-7; a possible D gene is TRBD2 (7 bases). CDR1 GTSNPN and CDR2 SVGIG come from the germline V gene (reference sequence). This CDR3 has 14 residues. Trimming stripped 2 bases from V and 2 bases from J, with 13 bases between. The CDR3 region is CAWSTAGAPYEQYV. CDR3 in DNA: TGTGCCTGGAGTACGGCGGGGGCTCCCTACGAGCAGTACGTC.